The T cell receptor beta chain described here comes from a study of blood T cell repertoires in COVID-19. Study context: Acute and convalescent COVID-19 specimens originated in the United States, Italy and Spain. From T cells, B-cell-depleted T cells, or PBMCs came the material, which was cDNA or gDNA.

A Seattle source enrolled patients during active infection and followed them longitudinally. This CDR3 contains 16 residues. Per the study methods: Estimation of nucleated cell counts relied on the amplification of reference gene primers. Some clones are missing from TCRdb's copy, which holds only in-frame ones; the method was immunoSEQ multiplex PCR. D and trimming were read from the DNA, whereas the V and J calls and clone size are those reported in that table. This table holds approximately 230,000 clones, more than 70% found once. The chain joins TRBV21-1 to TRBJ2-7; TRBD2, the table's D call, was not compared with the DNA. TRBV21-1 is tagged as a pseudogene. Material: peripheral blood. The origin of this receptor is a woman in her twenties or thirties with COVID-19, enrolled during active disease. As DNA, the CDR3 is TGTGCCAGCAGCAAAGGAAATAGCGGGACTGCCTACGAGCAGTACGTC. Residues: CASSKGNSGTAYEQYV.